This is a list of T cell receptor beta chains from one sample in a study of CD8+CD57+ T cells in acquired aplastic anemia. TCRdb analysed the reads with MiXCR anew, one entry per CDR3 protein. The sample holds about 260,000 distinct CDR3 sequences; 82% are singletons and the top ten take roughly 42%. Source material: sorted CD4+, CD8+, or CD8+CD57+ T cells (not recorded which) from PBMCs. Every receptor here comes from a human donor with aplastic anemia. CDR3s include the opening cysteine and the closing phenylalanine or tryptophan.

TRBJ2-2	TRBV7-2	CASSLAGGASYGYFF
TRBJ2-3	TRBV10-3	CAISGGEADTQYF
TRBJ2-7	TRBV7-9	CASSFGLGAKQYF
TRBJ1-2	TRBV19	CASTKGLYGYTF
TRBJ1-2	TRBV5-5	CASSFTLRRTYGYTF
TRBJ2-5	TRBV7-2	CASSHPGLAVRETQYF
TRBJ1-4	TRBV7-9	CASSLVSTNETLAF
TRBJ2-1	TRBV7-2	CASSWGQGSNYGYNEQFF
TRBJ1-2	TRBV9	CASGLAGDGQYVYTF
TRBJ2-3	TRBV11-3	CASSLDLTSGDTQYF
TRBJ2-4	TRBV7-7	CASSLSPRIEQF
TRBJ1-2	TRBV10-3	CAISEVGPLYGYTF
TRBJ1-2	TRBV7-9	CASSFQRSGGSDDTF
TRBJ2-1	TRBV7-2	CASSSTLEETQYFFF
TRBJ1-1	TRBV9	CASSSYSIDTEEIF
TRBJ2-1	TRBV6-5	CASRDRTGVQFF
TRBJ2-3	TRBV10-3	CASSAPSGERCTETLYF
TRBJ2-7	TRBV7-2	CASRPDGTYEQYF
TRBJ1-2	TRBV11-3	CASSLDLRGLDYGYTF
TRBJ2-2	TRBV25-1	CASSVQGRDTGELFF
TRBJ2-5	TRBV7-3	CASTRHSNPDKHCF
TRBJ2-5	TRBV9	CASRGGGDIQYLYF
TRBJ1-5	TRBV19	CASSIVHTDQPQHF
TRBJ2-3	TRBV7-8	CASSAAGTHYIRSF
TRBJ2-7	TRBV19	CASSIAGSSYEQYF
TRBJ2-3	TRBV9	CASRVGGEAPQYF
TRBJ1-2	TRBV7-9	CASSFPRTGAYGYTF
TRBJ2-7	TRBV7-8	CASSRGTGASEQYF
TRBJ1-5	TRBV2	CASRDRGTDTQHF
TRBJ1-1	TRBV7-9	CASSFHRTGSTEAFF
TRBJ2-7	TRBV7-9	CASSPRAYEQYF
TRBJ1-2	TRBV4-3	CASSHTLAERQHF
.	TRBV7-8	CASSEAGGTQPQYF
TRBJ2-3	TRBV7-9	CASSLAKGPASDTF
TRBJ2-7	TRBV25-1	CASSEYHRDIAYEQYF
TRBJ2-3	TRBV7-3	CASSREADADTQYF
TRBJ2-1	TRBV7-2	CASSLVGWRGWGRFF